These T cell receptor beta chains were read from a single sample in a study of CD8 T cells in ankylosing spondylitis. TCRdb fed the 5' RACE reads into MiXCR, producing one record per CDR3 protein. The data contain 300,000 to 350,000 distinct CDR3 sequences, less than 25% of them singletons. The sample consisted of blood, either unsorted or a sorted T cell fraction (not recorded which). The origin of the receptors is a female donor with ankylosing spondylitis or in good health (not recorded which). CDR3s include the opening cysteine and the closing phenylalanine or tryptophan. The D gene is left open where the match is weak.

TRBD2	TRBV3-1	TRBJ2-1	CASSPGTSVNEQFF
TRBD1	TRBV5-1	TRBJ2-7	CASSVQGTYEQYF
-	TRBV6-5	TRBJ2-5	CASSYSILQETQYF
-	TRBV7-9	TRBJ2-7	CASSLGVMVPRYF
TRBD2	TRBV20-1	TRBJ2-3	CSARRLAGDGTDTQYF
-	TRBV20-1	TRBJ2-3	CSARAPPAMGDTQYF
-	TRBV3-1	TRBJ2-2	CASSPRIGELFF
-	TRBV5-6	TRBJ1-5	CASSPGYSNQPQHF
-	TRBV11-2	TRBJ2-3	CASSSGVDSTDTQYF
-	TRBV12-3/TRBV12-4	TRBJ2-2	CASSQQRFGELFF
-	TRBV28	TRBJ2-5	CASSLATLQETQYF
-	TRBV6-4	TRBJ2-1	CASSGRAGSSYNEQFF
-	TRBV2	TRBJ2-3	CASSEGGDPADTQYF
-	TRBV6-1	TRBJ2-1	CASSPWGRPGYYNEQFF
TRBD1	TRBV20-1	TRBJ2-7	CSAAGTGHYEQYF
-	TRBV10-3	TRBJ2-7	CAISESGTLGPYEQYF
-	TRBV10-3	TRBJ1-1	CAISDPGRMNTEAFF
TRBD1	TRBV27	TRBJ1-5	CATMRTGGFPVQHF
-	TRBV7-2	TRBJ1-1	CASSVQQGINTEAFF
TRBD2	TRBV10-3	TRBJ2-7	CAISDLAGSPVEQYF
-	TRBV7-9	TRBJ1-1	CASSPQVGGTEAFF
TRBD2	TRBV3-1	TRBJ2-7	CASSPTGTSVDEQYF
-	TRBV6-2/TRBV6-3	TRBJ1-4	CASNSAGIDEKLFF
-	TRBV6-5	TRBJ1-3	CASSHRDGLTSGNTIYF
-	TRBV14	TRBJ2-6	CASSQFGSGANVLTF
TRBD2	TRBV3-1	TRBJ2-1	CASSQGGGPYNEQFF
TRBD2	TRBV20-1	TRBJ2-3	CSARARLAGDSTDTQYF
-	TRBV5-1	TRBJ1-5	CASSREGGSNQPQHF
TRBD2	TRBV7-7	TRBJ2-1	CASSLLAGLAGGHNEQFF
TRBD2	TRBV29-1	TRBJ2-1	CSVGGLGNEQFF
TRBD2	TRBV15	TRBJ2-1	CATSRDDGGGLAIEQFF
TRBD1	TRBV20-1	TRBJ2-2	CSASRPGQGVAGELFF
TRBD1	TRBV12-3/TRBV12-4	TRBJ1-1	CASRESGTGRAEAFF
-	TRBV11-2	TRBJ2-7	CASTQTSLGSYEQYF
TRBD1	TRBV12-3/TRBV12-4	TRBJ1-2	CASTRDRGRGYTF
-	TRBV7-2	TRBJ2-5	CASTTGGETQYF
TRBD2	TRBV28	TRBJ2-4	CASSETSGAKNIQYF
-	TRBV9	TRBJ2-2	CASGSGVMGTGELFF
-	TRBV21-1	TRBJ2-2	CASRVERTSGELFF
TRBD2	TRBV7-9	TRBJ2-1	CASSDLTSGSSYNEQFF
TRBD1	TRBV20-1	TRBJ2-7	CSAGDRGHSTYEQYF
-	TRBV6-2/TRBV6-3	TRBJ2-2	CASSYSISSPSNTGELFF
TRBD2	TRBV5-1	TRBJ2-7	CASSFQAGGPAEQYF
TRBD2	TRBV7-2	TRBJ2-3	CASSTREMGTDTQYF
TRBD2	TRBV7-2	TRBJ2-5	CASSSGTSGWETQYF